This T cell receptor beta chain was identified in a study of shared clonotypes between healthy human individuals. Background on the study: Three CD4 naive, three CD4 memory, two CD8 naive and one CD8 memory plate were used per donor.

About this clone itself: Its antigen is currently unknown.

Study observations and caveats: At large depth, rarefaction still showed sorted-subset sequencing to be incomplete.

Sequencing used immunoSEQ multiplex PCR; TCRdb keeps in-frame clones, though not all of them. The sample has about 1.1 million clones; 75% to 85% are singletons. From germline, CDR1 is MGHDK and CDR2 SYGVNS. CDR3 length: 15 residues. V was trimmed by 3 bases and J by 2 bases, leaving 11 bases between them. The sequenced material came from memory CD4+ T cells from PBMCs. Subset: CD45RA-negative fraction. The chain joins TRBV25-1 to TRBJ2-1; D unclear. The sequence came from a man aged 18-30 years in good health. Some clones in this sample may be carry-over from other donors' samples. CDR3 protein: CASSDGRRTYNEQFF. As DNA, the CDR3 is TGTGCCAGCAGTGATGGGCGGCGGACCTACAATGAGCAGTTCTTC.